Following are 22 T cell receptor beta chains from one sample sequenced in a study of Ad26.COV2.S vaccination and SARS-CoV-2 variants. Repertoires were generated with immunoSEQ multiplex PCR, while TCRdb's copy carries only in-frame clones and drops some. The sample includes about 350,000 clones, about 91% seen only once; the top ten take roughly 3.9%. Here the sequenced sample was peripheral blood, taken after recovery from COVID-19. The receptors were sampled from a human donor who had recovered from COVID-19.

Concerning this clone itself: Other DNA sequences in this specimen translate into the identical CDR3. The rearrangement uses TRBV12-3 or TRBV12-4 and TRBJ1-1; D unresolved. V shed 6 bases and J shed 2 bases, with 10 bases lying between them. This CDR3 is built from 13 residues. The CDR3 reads CASSLGVNTEAFF. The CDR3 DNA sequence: TGTGCCAGCAGCCTGGGTGTAAACACTGAAGCTTTCTTT.

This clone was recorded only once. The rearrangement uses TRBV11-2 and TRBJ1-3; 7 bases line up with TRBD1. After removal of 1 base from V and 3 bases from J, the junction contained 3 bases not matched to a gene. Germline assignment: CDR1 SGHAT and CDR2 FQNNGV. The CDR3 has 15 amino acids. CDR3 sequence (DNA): TGTGCCAGCAGCTTAGCAAGACAGGGTGGAAACACCATATATTTT. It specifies CASSLARQGGNTIYF. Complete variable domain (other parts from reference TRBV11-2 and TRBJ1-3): EAGVAQSPRYKIIEKRQSVAFWCNPISGHATLYWYQQILGQGPKLLIQFQNNGVVDDSQLPKDRFSAERLKGVDSTLKIQPAKLEDSAVYLCASSLARQGGNTIYFGEGSWLTVV.

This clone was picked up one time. CDR3 amino acids: CAISDPDPPNTEAFF. In nucleotides, the CDR3 is TGTGCCATCAGCGATCCCGACCCCCCGAACACTGAAGCTTTCTTT. The chain links TRBV10-3 to TRBJ1-1; D gene unclear. Per germline, CDR1 ENHRY and CDR2 SYGVKD. The CDR3 is made up of 15 amino acids. V lost 6 bases to trimming and J lost 1 base, with 15 bases between them.

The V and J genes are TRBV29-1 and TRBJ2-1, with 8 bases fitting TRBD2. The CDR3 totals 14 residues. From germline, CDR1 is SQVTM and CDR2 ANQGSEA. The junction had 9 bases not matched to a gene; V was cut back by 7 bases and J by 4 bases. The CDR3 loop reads CSASLAEQYNEQFF. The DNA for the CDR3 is TGCAGCGCTTCACTAGCGGAACAATACAATGAGCAGTTCTTC.

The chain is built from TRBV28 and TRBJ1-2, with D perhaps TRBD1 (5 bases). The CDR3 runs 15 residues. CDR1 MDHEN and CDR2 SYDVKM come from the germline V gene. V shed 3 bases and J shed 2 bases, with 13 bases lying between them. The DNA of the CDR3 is TGTGCCAGCAGTTTGGGGGGGGATTTAAACTATGGCTACACCTTC. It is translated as CASSLGGDLNYGYTF.

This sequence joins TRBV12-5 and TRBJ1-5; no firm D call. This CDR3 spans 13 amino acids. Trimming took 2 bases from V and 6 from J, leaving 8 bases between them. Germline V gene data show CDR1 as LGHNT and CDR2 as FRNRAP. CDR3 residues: CASGLIEGQPQHF. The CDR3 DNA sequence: TGTGCTAGTGGTTTGATCGAAGGTCAGCCCCAGCATTTT.

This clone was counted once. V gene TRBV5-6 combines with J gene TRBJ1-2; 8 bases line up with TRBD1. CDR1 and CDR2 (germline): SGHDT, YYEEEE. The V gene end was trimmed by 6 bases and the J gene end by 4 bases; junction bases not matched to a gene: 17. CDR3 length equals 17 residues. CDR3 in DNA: TGTGCCAGCACTGCGACTGACAGGGGAAGTCTACTCTATGGCTACACCTTC. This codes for CASTATDRGSLLYGYTF.

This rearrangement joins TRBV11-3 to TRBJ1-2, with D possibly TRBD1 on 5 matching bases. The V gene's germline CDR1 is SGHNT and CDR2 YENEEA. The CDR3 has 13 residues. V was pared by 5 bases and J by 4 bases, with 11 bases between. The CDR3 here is CASSRTPAYGYTF. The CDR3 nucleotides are TGTGCCAGCAGCAGGACACCAGCCTATGGCTACACCTTC. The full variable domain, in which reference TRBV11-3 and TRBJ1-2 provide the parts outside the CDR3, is EAGVVQSPRYKIIEKKQPVAFWCNPISGHNTLYWYLQNLGQGPELLIRYENEEAVDDSQLPKDRFSAERLKGVDSTLKIQPAELGDSAVYLCASSRTPAYGYTFGSGTRLTVV.

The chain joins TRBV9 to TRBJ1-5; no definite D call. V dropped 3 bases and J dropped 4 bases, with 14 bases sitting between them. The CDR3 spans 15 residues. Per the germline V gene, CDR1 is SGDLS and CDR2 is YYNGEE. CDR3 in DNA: TGTGCCAGCAGCGCCGGCTACCAACAAAATCAGCCCCAGCATTTT. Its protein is CASSAGYQQNQPQHF.

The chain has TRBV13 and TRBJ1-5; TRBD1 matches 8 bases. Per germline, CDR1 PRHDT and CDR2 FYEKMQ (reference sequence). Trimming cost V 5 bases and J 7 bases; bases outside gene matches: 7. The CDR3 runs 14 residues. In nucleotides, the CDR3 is TGTGCCAGCAGCCCAAGGACAGGGAACCAGCCCCAGCATTTT. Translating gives CASSPRTGNQPQHF.

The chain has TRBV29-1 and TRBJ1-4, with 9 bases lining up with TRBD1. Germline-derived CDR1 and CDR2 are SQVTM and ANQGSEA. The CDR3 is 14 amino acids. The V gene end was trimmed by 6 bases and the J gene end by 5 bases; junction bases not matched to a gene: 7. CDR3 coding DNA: TGCAGCGTGACCCCGACAGGGGGGAATGAAAAACTGTTTTTT. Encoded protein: CSVTPTGGNEKLFF.

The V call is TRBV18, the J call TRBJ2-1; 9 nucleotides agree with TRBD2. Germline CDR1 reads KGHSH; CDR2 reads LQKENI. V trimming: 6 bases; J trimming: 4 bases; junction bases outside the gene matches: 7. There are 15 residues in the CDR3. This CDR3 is CASSPSGGIYNEQFF. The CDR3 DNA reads TGTGCCAGCTCCCCCAGCGGGGGGATTTACAATGAGCAGTTCTTC.

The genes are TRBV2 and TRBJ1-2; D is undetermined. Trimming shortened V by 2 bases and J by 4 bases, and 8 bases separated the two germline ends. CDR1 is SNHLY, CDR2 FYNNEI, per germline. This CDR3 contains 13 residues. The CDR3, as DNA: TGTGCCAGCAGTGAATTGGGAGTCTATGGCTACACCTTC. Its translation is CASSELGVYGYTF.

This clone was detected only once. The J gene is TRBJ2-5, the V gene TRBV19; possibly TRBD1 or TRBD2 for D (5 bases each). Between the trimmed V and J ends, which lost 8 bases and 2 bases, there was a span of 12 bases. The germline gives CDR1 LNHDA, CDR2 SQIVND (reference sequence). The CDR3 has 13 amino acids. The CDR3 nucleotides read TGTGCCAGTGGGGTTGGGGGTCAAGAGACCCAGTACTTC. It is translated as CASGVGGQETQYF.

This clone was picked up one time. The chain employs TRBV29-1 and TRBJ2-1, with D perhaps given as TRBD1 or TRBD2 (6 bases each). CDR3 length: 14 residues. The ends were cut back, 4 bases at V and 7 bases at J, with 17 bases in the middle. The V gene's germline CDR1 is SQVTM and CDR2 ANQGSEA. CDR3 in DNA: TGCAGCGTTGTTAGGGCAGAAGGGGGGAATGAGCAGTTCTTC. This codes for CSVVRAEGGNEQFF.

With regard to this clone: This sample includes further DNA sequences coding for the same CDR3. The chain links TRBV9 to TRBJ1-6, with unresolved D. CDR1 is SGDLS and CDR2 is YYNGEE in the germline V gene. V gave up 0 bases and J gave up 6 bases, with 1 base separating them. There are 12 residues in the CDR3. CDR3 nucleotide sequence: TGTGCCAGCAGCGTAGGTAATTCACCCCTCCACTTT. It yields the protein CASSVGNSPLHF.

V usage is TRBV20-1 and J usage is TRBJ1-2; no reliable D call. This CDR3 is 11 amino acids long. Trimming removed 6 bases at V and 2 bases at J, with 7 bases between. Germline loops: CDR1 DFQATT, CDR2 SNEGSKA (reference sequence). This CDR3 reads CSAPTNYGYTF. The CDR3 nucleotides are TGCAGTGCACCAACGAACTATGGCTACACCTTC.

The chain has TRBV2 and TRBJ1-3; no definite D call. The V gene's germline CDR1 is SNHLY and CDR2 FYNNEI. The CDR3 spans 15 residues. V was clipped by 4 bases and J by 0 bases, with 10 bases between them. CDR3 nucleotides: TGTGCCAGCAGTGTAGAAAGGCACTCTGGAAACACCATATATTTT. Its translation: CASSVERHSGNTIYF.

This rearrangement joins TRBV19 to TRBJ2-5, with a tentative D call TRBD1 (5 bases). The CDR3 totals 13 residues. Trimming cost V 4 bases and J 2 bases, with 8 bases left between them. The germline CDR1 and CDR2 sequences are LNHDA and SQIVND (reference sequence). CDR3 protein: CASSKTDQETQYF. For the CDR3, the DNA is TGTGCCAGTAGTAAGACAGATCAAGAGACCCAGTACTTC. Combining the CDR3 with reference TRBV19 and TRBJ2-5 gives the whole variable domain DGGITQSPKYLFRKEGQNVTLSCEQNLNHDAMYWYRQDPGQGLRLIYYSQIVNDFQKGDIAEGYSVSREKKESFPLTVTSAQKNPTAFYLCASSKTDQETQYFGPGTRLLVL.

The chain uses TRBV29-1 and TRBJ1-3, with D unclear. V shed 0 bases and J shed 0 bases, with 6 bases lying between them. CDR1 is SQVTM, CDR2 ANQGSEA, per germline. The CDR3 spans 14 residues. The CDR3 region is CSVEEPVSGNTIYF. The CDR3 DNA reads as TGCAGCGTTGAAGAACCGGTCTCTGGAAACACCATATATTTT.

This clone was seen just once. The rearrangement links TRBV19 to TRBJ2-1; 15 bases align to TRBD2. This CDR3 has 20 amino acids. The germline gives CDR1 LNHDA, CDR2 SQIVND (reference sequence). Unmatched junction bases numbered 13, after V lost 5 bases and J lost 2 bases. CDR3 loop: CASSSYGLAGGRTAYNEQFF. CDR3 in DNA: TGTGCCAGTAGTTCCTACGGACTAGCGGGGGGGCGTACCGCCTACAATGAGCAGTTCTTC.

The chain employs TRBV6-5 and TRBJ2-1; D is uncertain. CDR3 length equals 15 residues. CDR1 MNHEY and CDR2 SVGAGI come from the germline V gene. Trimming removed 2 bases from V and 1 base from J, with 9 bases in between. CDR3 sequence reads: CASSYGLGSYNEQFF. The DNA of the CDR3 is TGTGCCAGCAGTTACGGATTAGGTTCCTACAATGAGCAGTTCTTC.